This T cell receptor beta chain was sequenced during a study of blood T cell repertoires in COVID-19. Per the germline V gene, CDR1 is MGHRA and CDR2 is YSYEKL. This CDR3 has 15 amino acids. V shed 4 bases, J shed 8 bases, and the junction held 10 bases outside the gene matches. Method: immunoSEQ multiplex PCR; TCRdb's copy keeps in-frame clones and lacks some. The table includes around 150,000 clones, 60% to 80% detected once. Sequencing was carried out using peripheral blood. The genes are TRBV4-1 and TRBJ1-4, with 7 positions matching TRBD1. This receptor was obtained from a man in his sixties who had recovered from COVID-19. This chain's CDR3 is CASSLSGAGGEKLFF. The CDR3, as DNA: TGCGCCAGCAGCCTTTCAGGGGCAGGGGGAGAAAAACTGTTTTTT.